This T cell receptor beta chain came from a study of cytomegalovirus exposure and HLA in healthy donors. General study results and limits: Most TCR sequences proved rare, with some public TCRs found in many donors. A few chains linked to CMV were shown in vitro to be specific for CMV antigens.

Though nominally healthy at sampling, donors likely had unrecorded immune exposures. This CDR3 comprises 14 residues. CDR1 and CDR2 from the germline V gene are SEHNR and FQNEAQ (reference sequence). Trimming removed 5 bases at V and 0 bases at J, with 10 bases between. It was with 60 Vbeta and 13 Jbeta primers that the PCR ran. In the original workflow: Unique TCR beta chains numbered about 79 million in a later analysis, with roughly 10 million shared. The data were produced by immunoSEQ multiplex PCR, yet TCRdb's version contains in-frame clones alone and is incomplete. V, J and clone size were drawn from that table, and D and trimming were deduced from the DNA. The table records roughly 190,000 clones, approximately 80% of them present only once. Regarding this clone: No antigen is known for it.

This TCR came from a woman between 25 and 40 years old in good health and CMV-seronegative. The rearrangement links TRBV7-9 to TRBJ2-5; D may be TRBD1 (6 bases). Sequencing was done on a sample of PBMCs. In nucleotides, the CDR3 is TGTGCCAGCAGCCTTAGGGGGTACCAAGAGACCCAGTACTTC. The encoded protein is CASSLRGYQETQYF.